These 31 T cell receptor beta chains were sequenced from one sample in a study of T-cell memory formation after mild COVID-19. TCRdb re-called the 5' RACE reads with MiXCR, one entry per CDR3 protein. The data contain 85,000 to 120,000 distinct CDR3 sequences, over 15% of them singletons. Specimen: PBMCs or a T cell subset sorted from them (not recorded which). The receptors stem from an adult woman who had mild COVID-19 (a few samples of this study predate the infection). Cell type and time point are not known.

This chain uses TRBV15 with TRBJ2-5; no reliable D call. V lost 1 base to trimming and J lost 5 bases, with 8 bases between them. Looked up from germline, CDR1 is LNHNV and CDR2 is YYDKDF (reference sequence). The CDR3 has 13 amino acids. The CDR3 DNA sequence: TGTGCCACCAGCAGAGTTTCAGTGGAGACCCAGTACTTC. It specifies CATSRVSVETQYF.

The chain links TRBV12-3 or TRBV12-4 to TRBJ2-5; 8 bases are shared with TRBD2. V lost 5 bases, J lost 3 bases, and 11 bases stayed unmatched. The CDR3 has 16 amino acids. In nucleotides, the CDR3 is TGTGCCAGCAGTCCCCGAATGGGACTAGGAGAAGAGACCCAGTACTTC. Translated, it gives CASSPRMGLGEETQYF.

J is TRBJ2-3 and V is TRBV5-5, with 11 bases lining up with TRBD2. This CDR3 is built from 17 residues. With 2 bases clipped from V and 2 bases from J, the junction kept 7 bases outside the gene matches. Germline CDR1 is SGHKS and CDR2 is YYEKEE (reference sequence). The chain's CDR3 is CASSFRLAGGPTDTQYF. In DNA, the CDR3 is TGTGCCAGCAGCTTTCGGCTAGCGGGAGGACCCACAGATACGCAGTATTTT.

The V and J genes are TRBV5-1 and TRBJ2-5; 7 bases map to TRBD1. CDR1 SGHRS and CDR2 YFSETQ come from the germline V gene. J was trimmed by 5 bases and V by 7 bases; bases with no gene match: 11. This CDR3 contains 14 residues. The CDR3 loop is CASPPGQRLETQYF. The CDR3 DNA reads as TGCGCCAGCCCCCCGGGACAGAGGTTGGAGACCCAGTACTTC.

This chain links TRBV7-9 with TRBJ2-4; 7 bases match TRBD1. The CDR3 is 18 residues long. V shed 5 bases and J 0 bases; nucleotides not matched to a gene: 13. Germline lookup yields CDR1 SEHNR and CDR2 FQNEAQ (reference sequence). The CDR3 bases are TGTGCCAGCAGCCCCCGCACAGGGGAAGGACTAGCCAAAAACATTCAGTACTTC. This sequence encodes CASSPRTGEGLAKNIQYF.

This clonotype was counted only a few times. The chain links TRBV5-1 to TRBJ2-3, with D tentatively TRBD1 (5 bases). V was cut by 0 bases and J by 5 bases, with 22 bases left in between. Germline V lookup: CDR1 SGHRS, CDR2 YFSETQ. The CDR3 length is 18 residues. CDR3 nucleotide sequence: TGCGCCAGCAGCTTGGAAAAGGGTGCAGGGAAGGATAAAGATACGCAGTATTTT. Protein sequence: CASSLEKGAGKDKDTQYF.

This clonotype has only a few counts. The chain joins TRBV11-2 to TRBJ2-5, with D tentatively TRBD2 (6 bases). The CDR3 loop spans 16 amino acids. Trimming stripped 4 bases from V and 5 bases from J, with 20 bases between. Germline CDR1 reads SGHAT; CDR2 reads FQNNGV. The CDR3 is CASSSRGWGVKETQYF. Here the CDR3 DNA reads TGTGCCAGCAGCTCCCGGGGGTGGGGCGTCAAGGAGACCCAGTACTTC.

The rearrangement joins TRBV2 to TRBJ2-3, with 8 bases that match TRBD2. V was pared by 2 bases and J by 0 bases, with 4 bases of the junction left unmatched. Germline-derived CDR1 and CDR2 are SNHLY and FYNNEI. CDR3 length equals 16 residues. The CDR3 DNA follows: TGTGCCAGCAGTGAATTGACTAGCGCTAGCACAGATACGCAGTATTTT. It encodes CASSELTSASTDTQYF.

V is TRBV20-1 and J is TRBJ2-7, with TRBD1 matching over 7 bases. V lost 5 bases, J lost 2 bases, and 12 bases stayed unmatched. Germline V gives CDR1 DFQATT, CDR2 SNEGSKA (reference sequence). The CDR3 has 15 residues. The CDR3 DNA reads as TGCAGTGCTCTCCCTACTACAGGGGAACCCTACGAGCAGTACTTC. The encoded protein is CSALPTTGEPYEQYF.

V usage is TRBV7-3 and J usage is TRBJ2-3, with 14 bases fitting TRBD2. From germline, CDR1 is SGHTA and CDR2 FQGTGA. The V gene end was trimmed by 8 bases and the J gene end by 14 bases; junction bases not matched to a gene: 9. The CDR3 sequence is 13 residues long. In DNA, the CDR3 is TGTGCCAGCGGACTAGCGGGGGGTGTGGAAAGGTATTTT. Translation gives CASGLAGGVERYF.

J is TRBJ2-1 and V is TRBV5-1; 13 bases map to TRBD2. Losses at the gene ends were 3 bases for V and 8 bases for J; bases not matched to a gene: 5. The germline V gene encodes CDR1 SGHRS and CDR2 YFSETQ. The CDR3 loop spans 15 amino acids. Written as DNA, the CDR3 is TGCGCCAGCAGCTGGGGGACTAGCGGGGCGGATGAGCAGTTCTTC. As protein: CASSWGTSGADEQFF.

The CDR3 loop reads CASSYRSTRTDTQYF. DNA for the CDR3: TGTGCCAGCAGCTATAGGAGCACCCGCACAGATACGCAGTATTTT. J is TRBJ2-3 and V is TRBV12-3 or TRBV12-4, with D unclear. CDR3 length: 15 residues. The V gene lost 6 bases and the J gene lost 1 base, with 14 bases spanning the gap.

Many counts were recorded for this clonotype. The chain is built from TRBV18 and TRBJ2-1, with TRBD1 identical over 7 bases. Germline V lookup: CDR1 KGHSH, CDR2 LQKENI. J lost 16 bases, V lost 4 bases, and 7 bases had no gene match. The CDR3 length is 11 residues. CDR3 sequence reads: CASSQTGTYFF. CDR3 in DNA: TGTGCCAGCTCACAGACAGGGACATACTTCTTC.

This clonotype was counted only a few times. The J gene is TRBJ1-5, the V gene TRBV12-3 or TRBV12-4; TRBD1 aligns across 9 bases. The CDR3 is 14 residues long. The ends lost 3 bases at V and 6 bases at J; junction bases unmatched: 3. The CDR3 loop is CASSFGQGFQPQHF. The CDR3 region has the DNA TGTGCCAGCAGTTTTGGACAGGGGTTTCAGCCCCAGCATTTT.

This clonotype was found a few times. The chain employs TRBV5-6 and TRBJ1-2; perhaps TRBD1 as D (5 bases). Germline V gives CDR1 SGHDT, CDR2 YYEEEE. With 3 bases removed from V and 4 bases from J, the gap between germline ends came to 10 bases. The CDR3 length is 13 residues. In DNA form, the CDR3 reads TGTGCCAGCAGCTGGGGGACTAGCTATGGCTACACCTTC. Its protein is CASSWGTSYGYTF.

This clonotype was picked up a small number of times. This sequence joins TRBV6-2 or TRBV6-3 and TRBJ2-2; D perhaps matches TRBD1 (6 bases). CDR3 length: 15 amino acids. The V end was cut by 6 bases, the J end by 1 base, with 12 bases between. The germline gives CDR1 MNHEY, CDR2 SVGEGT. CDR3: CASRPPDRNTGELFF. The CDR3 nucleotides are TGTGCCAGCAGACCCCCGGACAGGAACACCGGGGAGCTGTTTTTT.

The rearrangement uses TRBV29-1 and TRBJ2-7; 7 bases line up with TRBD2. The CDR3 extends over 13 amino acids. The germline V gene has CDR1 SQVTM and CDR2 ANQGSEA. Trimming took 5 bases from V and 0 from J; bases not matched to a gene: 4. CDR3 DNA: TGCAGCGTTCGTCTAGCGGACTCCTACGAGCAGTACTTC. Translating gives CSVRLADSYEQYF.

The V gene is TRBV7-8, the J gene TRBJ2-3, with D unclear. This CDR3 region has 14 residues. The V end lost 0 bases, the J end lost 2 bases, and 6 bases lay between the germline ends. Germline CDR1 and CDR2: SGHVS and FQNEAQ. The CDR3 bases are TGTGCCAGCAGCTTAGCGGGCCCCACAGATACGCAGTATTTT. It specifies CASSLAGPTDTQYF.

This rearrangement joins TRBV9 to TRBJ1-3; no firm D call. Looked up from germline, CDR1 is SGDLS and CDR2 is YYNGEE. With 1 base removed from V and 0 bases from J, the gap between germline ends came to 2 bases. The CDR3 totals 13 residues. CDR3 bases: TGTGCCAGCAGCGTAAACTCTGGAAACACCATATATTTT. This codes for CASSVNSGNTIYF.

V gene TRBV29-1 combines with J gene TRBJ2-3; D perhaps matches TRBD1 (6 bases). CDR3 length equals 13 residues. Germline loops: CDR1 SQVTM, CDR2 ANQGSEA. V was trimmed by 4 bases and J by 4 bases, leaving 12 bases between them. The CDR3 spells CSVVYRASDTQYF. CDR3 DNA: TGCAGCGTTGTTTACAGGGCGTCAGATACGCAGTATTTT.

The sample holds a few counts of this clonotype. The chain links TRBV6-5 to TRBJ2-2; 11 bases line up with TRBD2. The V segment lost 6 bases and the J segment 7 bases; nucleotides outside the gene matches: 7. There are 15 residues in the CDR3. In germline, CDR1 is MNHEY, CDR2 SVGAGI. As DNA, the CDR3 is TGTGCCAGCAGCACCACTAGCGGGAGTTTCGGGGAGCTGTTTTTT. This codes for CASSTTSGSFGELFF.

This clonotype was detected many times. This chain connects TRBV25-1 to TRBJ2-7, with TRBD1 identical over 9 bases. The CDR3 loop spans 14 amino acids. J gave up 5 bases and V 4 bases, and 6 bases lay outside the gene matches. Germline loops: CDR1 MGHDK, CDR2 SYGVNS. CDR3 sequence: CASSGQGDSDEQYF. The CDR3 DNA is TGTGCCAGCAGTGGACAGGGGGATAGCGACGAGCAGTACTTC.

V gene TRBV20-1 combines with J gene TRBJ2-1; D tentatively fits TRBD1 or TRBD2 (6 bases each). CDR1 is DFQATT and CDR2 is SNEGSKA in the germline V gene (reference sequence). The CDR3 has 19 residues. Trimming pared 2 bases from V and 0 bases from J, leaving 23 bases between. The chain's CDR3 is CSARMRASGGRSSYNEQFF. The DNA for the CDR3 is TGCAGTGCTAGAATGAGGGCCTCCGGGGGCCGGAGCTCCTACAATGAGCAGTTCTTC.

In regard to this clonotype: Mismatch with germline at one junction end may stem from a read error. The V call is TRBV7-9, the J call TRBJ2-4; D tentatively reads TRBD1 or TRBD2 (5 bases each). Germline V lookup: CDR1 SEHNR, CDR2 FQNEAQ (reference sequence). This CDR3 has 16 residues. This chain's CDR3 is CASSQDSGLAKSIQYF. The CDR3 coding sequence is TGTGCCAGCAGCCAAGACTCAGGGCTAGCCAAAAGCATTCAGTACTTC.

The genes are TRBV9 and TRBJ2-1; TRBD2 might be the D (6 bases). Trimming pared 0 bases from V and 7 bases from J, leaving 11 bases between. Germline lookup yields CDR1 SGDLS and CDR2 YYNGEE. There are 14 residues in the CDR3. Here the CDR3 DNA reads TGTGCCAGCAGCGTAGATGTAGGGAGGAATGAGCAGTTCTTC. Its protein product is CASSVDVGRNEQFF.

This clonotype was counted many times. The chain recombines TRBV7-9 with TRBJ2-1; 10 nucleotides match TRBD2. The V segment lost 4 bases and the J segment 2 bases; nucleotides outside the gene matches: 5. Germline V gene data show CDR1 as SEHNR and CDR2 as FQNEAQ (reference sequence). This CDR3 has 16 amino acids. The CDR3 loop is CASSSETSGPYNEQFF. Here the CDR3 DNA reads TGTGCCAGCAGCTCCGAGACTAGCGGGCCCTACAATGAGCAGTTCTTC.

The chain employs TRBV7-9 and TRBJ2-1, with D unclear. The germline V gene has CDR1 SEHNR and CDR2 FQNEAQ (reference sequence). Trimming stripped 3 bases from V and 9 bases from J, with 3 bases between. The CDR3 sequence is 10 residues long. The CDR3 spells CASSFGEQFF. CDR3 nucleotides: TGTGCCAGCAGCTTTGGTGAGCAGTTCTTC.

There are a few counts of this clonotype. The chain combines TRBV4-2 with TRBJ1-2; D call uncertain. V lost 0 bases and J lost 2, with 4 bases in between. CDR3 size: 13 residues. Germline V gene lookup returns CDR1 LGHNA and CDR2 YNFKEQ. CDR3 sequence (DNA): TGTGCCAGCAGCCAAGAGGAGAACTATGGCTACACCTTC. Amino acids: CASSQEENYGYTF.

This clonotype was counted between two and nine times. The gene calls are TRBV9 and TRBJ2-2, with D tentatively TRBD2 (6 bases). Germline CDR1 and CDR2: SGDLS and YYNGEE. The CDR3 runs 14 residues. Trimming pared 2 bases from V and 6 bases from J, leaving 11 bases between. The CDR3 here is CASSVGSDAGELFF. The CDR3 DNA reads TGTGCCAGCAGCGTCGGGAGTGACGCCGGGGAGCTGTTTTTT.

This clonotype was observed a handful of times. The J gene is TRBJ2-3, the V gene TRBV4-1; D is uncertain. This CDR3 comprises 15 residues. Germline-derived CDR1 and CDR2 are MGHRA and YSYEKL. V was trimmed by 1 base and J by 1 base, leaving 9 bases between them. The CDR3, as DNA: TGCGCCAGCAGCCAAGGGCTTCGTGGCACAGATACGCAGTATTTT. Residues: CASSQGLRGTDTQYF.

This clonotype was counted only a few times. The genes are TRBV29-1 and TRBJ1-1, with D possibly matching TRBD1 (5 bases). CDR1 is SQVTM, CDR2 ANQGSEA, per germline. Trimming took off 7 bases at V and 1 base at J, with 19 bases between the two ends. This CDR3 has 15 amino acids. CDR3 region: CSARGGQGQNTEAFF. In nucleotides, the CDR3 is TGCAGCGCACGGGGAGGGCAGGGCCAGAACACTGAAGCTTTCTTT.